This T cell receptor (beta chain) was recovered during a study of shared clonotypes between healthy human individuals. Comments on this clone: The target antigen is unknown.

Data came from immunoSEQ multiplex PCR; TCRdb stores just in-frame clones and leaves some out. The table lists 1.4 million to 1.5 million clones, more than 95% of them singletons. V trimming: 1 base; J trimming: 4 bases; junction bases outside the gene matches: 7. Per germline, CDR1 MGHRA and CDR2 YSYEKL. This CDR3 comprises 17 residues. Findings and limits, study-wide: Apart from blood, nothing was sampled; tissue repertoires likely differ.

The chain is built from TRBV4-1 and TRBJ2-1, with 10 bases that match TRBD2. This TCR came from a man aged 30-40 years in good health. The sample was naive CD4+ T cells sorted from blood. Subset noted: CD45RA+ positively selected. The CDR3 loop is CASSQGWLAGEYNEQFF. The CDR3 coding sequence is TGCGCCAGCAGCCAAGGCTGGCTAGCGGGAGAGTACAATGAGCAGTTCTTC.